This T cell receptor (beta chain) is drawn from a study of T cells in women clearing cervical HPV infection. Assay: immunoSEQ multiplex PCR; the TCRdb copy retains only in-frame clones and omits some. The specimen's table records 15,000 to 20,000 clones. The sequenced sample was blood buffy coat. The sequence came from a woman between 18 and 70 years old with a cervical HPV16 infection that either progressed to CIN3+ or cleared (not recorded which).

The CDR3 protein is CASSLGEGGSGTQYF. Partial CDR3 DNA: TGTGCCAGCAGCTTAGGGGAAGGAGGCAGCGGGACG. The chain recombines TRBV7-9 with TRBJ2-3; a possible D gene is TRBD2 (6 bases). The read finishes 3 residues shy of the CDR3 end, and the germline J gene is used to complete it. The CDR3 length is 15 residues. CDR1 and CDR2 from the germline V gene are SEHNR and FQNEAQ (reference sequence).